These T cell receptor beta chains were read from a single sample in a study of T cell changes during pregnancy in multiple sclerosis. TCRdb keeps only in-frame clones here, not all; method: immunoSEQ multiplex PCR. Of 75,000 to 95,000 clones in the sample, 90% to 95% were seen once. Sequenced here: peripheral blood, sampled in the second trimester of pregnancy. These receptor sequences come from a female donor with multiple sclerosis, enrolled in a pregnancy study. Each CDR3 is given with its conserved first and last residue. A D gene is named only where the DNA matches it firmly. A row's size may be missing; if present it is once, few, many or a size class.

D	V	size	J	DNA	CDR3
NA	TRBV27	once	TRBJ2-7	TGTGCCAGCAGTTGGGACAAACCCTCTCGACAGTACTTC	CASSWDKPSRQYF
TRBD1	TRBV5-6	NA	TRBJ1-5	TGTGCCAGCAGCTTGGGGACAGGGACCCAGCCCCAGCATTTT	CASSLGTGTQPQHF
TRBD1	TRBV18	NA	TRBJ2-7	TGTGCCAGCTCAATCGACAGGGGTAGTGGCGAGCAGTACTTC	CASSIDRGSGEQYF
NA	TRBV5-1	NA	TRBJ2-6	TGCGCCAGCAGCGACGGACACTCTGGGGCCAACGTCCTGACTTTC	CASSDGHSGANVLTF
NA	TRBV19	NA	TRBJ2-1	TGTGCCAGTAGTATAGGGGACTCCCGACTTAACAATGAGCAGTTCTTC	CASSIGDSRLNNEQFF
TRBD1	TRBV27	once	TRBJ1-4	TGTGCCAGCAGGAGAGGACAGGGGTATGGAAAACTGTTTTTT	CASRRGQGYGKLFF
NA	TRBV29-1	NA	TRBJ1-2	TGCAGCGTTGAAACGGGGGACGGCTATGGCTACACCTTC	CSVETGDGYGYTF
TRBD2	TRBV27	NA	TRBJ2-3	TGTGCCAGCAGTTTAGTTGGGGAGGGCCCAGATACGCAGTATTTT	CASSLVGEGPDTQYF
TRBD2	TRBV7-3	NA	TRBJ2-1	TGTGCCAGCAGCTTAGTCCGGGGGACTAGCAGGAATGAGCAGTTCTTC	CASSLVRGTSRNEQFF
NA	TRBV7-8	NA	TRBJ1-1	TGTGCCAGCACCTTGGAGCGGGGGAACACTGAAGCTTTCTTT	CASTLERGNTEAFF
NA	TRBV2	NA	TRBJ2-7	TGTGCCAGCAGTGAAGTTGGAGGGGGGGCGTCGGAGCAGTACTTC	CASSEVGGGASEQYF
NA	TRBV6-5	NA	TRBJ1-3	TGTGCCAGCAGTTACGCAGACAGTGGCACCATATATTTT	CASSYADSGTIYF
NA	TRBV19	NA	TRBJ1-1	TGTGCCAGTAGTATGGTGGGCCCCCTGAACACTGAAGCTTTCTTT	CASSMVGPLNTEAFF
NA	TRBV7-3	NA	TRBJ1-4	TGTGCCAGCAGCCCTCAGGAGTGGGAGATCAATACCACTAATGAAAAACTGTTTTTT	CASSPQEWEINTTNEKLFF
TRBD1	TRBV18	NA	TRBJ1-2	TGTGCCAGCTCACCACAGGGGGCGTATGGCTACACCTTC	CASSPQGAYGYTF
NA	TRBV5-6	NA	TRBJ1-1	TGTGCCAGCAGCTTAAGACAAAACACTGAAGCTTTCTTT	CASSLRQNTEAFF
NA	TRBV11-2	NA	TRBJ2-7	TGTGCCAGCAGCTTAGAGAGGGCTTCCTACGAGCAGTACTTC	CASSLERASYEQYF
NA	TRBV23-1	NA	TRBJ2-1	TGCGCCAGCAGTCAATCGTTCGACAGGACGGATCGGGGTGAGCAGTTCTTC	CASSQSFDRTDRGEQFF
NA	TRBV6-5	NA	TRBJ1-1	TGTGCCAGCAGTTACTCGGGGGGGACCACTGAAGCTTTCTTT	CASSYSGGTTEAFF
TRBD2	TRBV7-2	NA	TRBJ2-1	TGTGCCAGCAGCCTCCAGGGGACTAGCGGGAGAACCTACAATGAGCAGTTCTTC	CASSLQGTSGRTYNEQFF